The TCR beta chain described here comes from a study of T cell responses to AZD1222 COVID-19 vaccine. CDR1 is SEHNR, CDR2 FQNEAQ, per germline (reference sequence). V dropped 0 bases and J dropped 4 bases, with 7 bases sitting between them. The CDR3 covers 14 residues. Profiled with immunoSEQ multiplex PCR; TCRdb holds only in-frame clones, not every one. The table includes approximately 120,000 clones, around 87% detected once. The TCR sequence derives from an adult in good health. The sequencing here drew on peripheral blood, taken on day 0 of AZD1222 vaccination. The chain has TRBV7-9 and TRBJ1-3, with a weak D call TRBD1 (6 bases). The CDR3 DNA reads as TGTGCCAGCAGCTTAGCCCAGGGGGGAAACACCATATATTTT. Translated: CASSLAQGGNTIYF.